A selection of T cell receptor beta chains follows, all from one sample in a study of cytomegalovirus exposure and HLA in healthy donors. Generated by immunoSEQ multiplex PCR, the TCRdb table keeps only in-frame clones and is missing some. The table includes approximately 100,000 clones, approximately 79% detected once. Sequencing used PBMCs. These receptors were taken from a woman aged 40 to 55 in good health and CMV-seronegative. Both conserved end residues are part of each CDR3. Each record gives: J gene, D gene, clone size, V gene, CDR3 DNA, CDR3 protein. A D gene is named only where the DNA matches it firmly. A clone size is listed for some rows: how often the clone was seen (once, few, many), or a class if it is expanded.

TRBJ1-1,NA,NA,TRBV30,TGTGCCTGGACGAGGGCAGGGGTTTTCACTGAAGCTTTCTTT,CAWTRAGVFTEAFF
TRBJ1-6,NA,few,TRBV9,TGTGCCAGCAGCATCGGGAATTCACCCCTCCACTTT,CASSIGNSPLHF
TRBJ2-1,NA,NA,TRBV6-1,TGTGCCAGCAGTGAAGGCACTCACCCCTCCTACAATGAGCAGTTCTTC,CASSEGTHPSYNEQFF
TRBJ2-7,TRBD1,NA,TRBV4-2,TGTGCCAGCACTTTGGACGGTGGACAGGGCTACGAGCAGTACTTC,CASTLDGGQGYEQYF
TRBJ2-7,NA,NA,TRBV28,TGTGCCAGCCGGGGCTCCTACGAGCAGTACTTC,CASRGSYEQYF
TRBJ1-1,NA,NA,TRBV9,TGTGCCAGCAGCGATCAGGTCTCGAACACTGAAGCTTTCTTT,CASSDQVSNTEAFF
TRBJ1-5,NA,once,TRBV18,TGTGCCAGCTCACCACCGGGAGGGCAGCCCCAGCATTTT,CASSPPGGQPQHF
TRBJ1-2,NA,once,TRBV28,TGTGCCAGCACCATGACCCAGGGAGGGAACTATGGCTACACCTTC,CASTMTQGGNYGYTF
TRBJ2-2,TRBD2,NA,TRBV10-3,TGTGCCATCAGTGAACTTAGGACTAGCGTCAGCGGGGAGCTGTTTTTT,CAISELRTSVSGELFF
TRBJ2-7,TRBD2,NA,TRBV7-2,TGTGCCAGCAGCACGGGACTAGCCTTTTCCTACGAGCAGTACTTC,CASSTGLAFSYEQYF
TRBJ2-7,TRBD2,few,TRBV4-3,TGCGCCAGCAGCCAGATGGGGGGGACTAGCCGCTACGAGCAGTACTTC,CASSQMGGTSRYEQYF
TRBJ1-4,TRBD1,NA,TRBV9,TGTGCCAGCAGCGTAGGTGACAGGGTCGCTAATGAAAAACTGTTTTTT,CASSVGDRVANEKLFF
TRBJ1-5,NA,NA,TRBV5-1,TGCGCCAGCAGCTTGGAAGGGGTTCAGCCCCAGCATTTT,CASSLEGVQPQHF
TRBJ1-6,NA,NA,TRBV21-1,TGTGCCAGCAGCAAAATAGGAGGCAGAAAGAATTCACCCCTCCACTTT,CASSKIGGRKNSPLHF
TRBJ1-4,NA,few,TRBV6-1,TGTGCCAGCATTAGCGGTGCAACTAATGAAAAACTGTTTTTT,CASISGATNEKLFF
TRBJ2-1,TRBD2,NA,TRBV7-2,TGTGCCAGCAGCTTACCAACTGGGCGCGGGGGCAATGAGCAGTTCTTC,CASSLPTGRGGNEQFF
TRBJ2-7,TRBD1,NA,TRBV4-3,TGCGCCAGCAGCCACCATAGCCGGGACAGGGAGAGCTGGGCGGCTTGCGAGCAGTACTTC,CASSHHSRDRESWAACEQYF